This T cell receptor (beta chain) was captured by sequencing in a study of CD8 T cells in ankylosing spondylitis. Quantitative 5'-RACE with molecular barcodes generated TCR beta libraries. MiXCR, run by TCRdb on the 5' RACE reads, gives a single entry per CDR3 protein. This sample has just over 150,000 distinct CDR3 sequences, with approximately 16% found just once. The CDR3 sequence is 12 residues long. The ends were cut back, 5 bases at V and 5 bases at J, with 8 bases in the middle. Study-wide findings and caveats: Disease-linked clones were reportedly significantly enriched in matched ankylosing spondylitis synovial fluid. Seemingly distinctive of ankylosing spondylitis blood was a TCR beta motif formed by eight highly homologous variants.

This clonotype was seen many times. Its matching antigen is unknown. The sample consisted of blood, either unsorted or a sorted T cell fraction (not recorded which). V is TRBV12-3 or TRBV12-4 and J is TRBJ2-3, with D possibly being TRBD2 (5 bases). The sequence derives from a male donor with ankylosing spondylitis or in good health (not recorded which). CDR3 protein: CASSPREDTQYF. The CDR3 coding sequence is TGTGCCAGCAGTCCCCGGGAAGATACGCAGTATTTT.